The 20 T cell receptor beta chains below were found in one sample sequenced in a study of blood T cell repertoires in COVID-19. Assay: immunoSEQ multiplex PCR; the TCRdb copy retains only in-frame clones and omits some. The sample contains about 210,000 clones, 80% to 90% of which appear only once. The specimen was peripheral blood. The receptors shown here come from a woman older than 75 with COVID-19, enrolled during active disease.

The chain couples TRBV28 to TRBJ1-2; 7 bases map to TRBD1. From germline, CDR1 is MDHEN and CDR2 SYDVKM. The CDR3 covers 16 residues. After removal of 6 bases from V and 0 bases from J, the junction contained 10 bases not matched to a gene. CDR3: CASRAGTDASNYGYTF. Written as DNA, the CDR3 is TGTGCCAGCAGAGCTGGGACAGACGCCTCTAACTATGGCTACACCTTC.

This sequence joins TRBV6-5 and TRBJ2-7; 8 bases align to TRBD2. The CDR3 is 12 residues long. V shed 10 bases and J 2 bases; nucleotides not matched to a gene: 4. Germline CDR1 reads MNHEY; CDR2 reads SVGAGI. The CDR3, as DNA: TGTGCCATACGGGGGGGCCCCTACGAGCAGTACTTC. Encoded protein: CAIRGGPYEQYF.

The chain links TRBV18 to TRBJ1-1, with no clear D. Per the germline V gene, CDR1 is KGHSH and CDR2 is LQKENI. The V gene lost 8 bases and the J gene lost 4 bases, with 17 bases spanning the gap. The CDR3 covers 14 residues. CDR3 DNA: TGTGCCAGCGCCCGCGGGGTCCAGGCCACTGAAGCTTTCTTT. Encoded protein: CASARGVQATEAFF.

The chain uses TRBV7-2 and TRBJ1-2; TRBD1 is a possible D gene (6 bases). The CDR3 sequence is 12 residues long. The germline V gene encodes CDR1 SGHTA and CDR2 FQGNSA. V was cut by 4 bases and J by 3 bases, with 6 bases left in between. The CDR3 protein is CASSWTDYGYTF. Written as DNA, the CDR3 is TGTGCCAGCAGCTGGACAGACTATGGCTACACCTTC.

The sample holds a few counts of this clone. The rearrangement uses TRBV6-2 or TRBV6-3 and TRBJ1-5; a weak D match, TRBD1 (5 bases). CDR1 is MNHEY, CDR2 SVGEGT, per germline. Trimming took off 2 bases at V and 5 bases at J, with 16 bases between the two ends. CDR3 length equals 16 residues. This CDR3 reads CASSYRSGRMDQPQHF. The CDR3 DNA reads as TGTGCCAGCAGTTACCGGTCAGGGAGGATGGATCAGCCCCAGCATTTT.

The rearrangement joins TRBV5-1 to TRBJ2-4; 9 bases are a match to TRBD1. The CDR3 sequence is 16 residues long. The V gene's germline CDR1 is SGHRS and CDR2 YFSETQ. The J segment lost 1 base and the V segment lost 4 bases, leaving 6 bases of the junction unmatched. CDR3 coding DNA: TGCGCCAGCAGCGGTGGGACAGGGCTTGCCAAAAACATTCAGTACTTC. This codes for CASSGGTGLAKNIQYF.

V and J are TRBV9 and TRBJ2-7, with TRBD1 as a possible D gene (7 bases). This CDR3 is 16 amino acids long. Germline CDR1 reads SGDLS; CDR2 reads YYNGEE. The V and J ends lost 0 bases and 3 bases respectively, with 16 bases between them. The CDR3 protein is CASSVALTGTLYEQYF. CDR3 DNA: TGTGCCAGCAGCGTAGCCCTGACAGGGACTCTCTACGAGCAGTACTTC.

V gene TRBV2 combines with J gene TRBJ2-1; perhaps TRBD2 as D (5 bases). Trimming removed 5 bases at V and 9 bases at J, with 11 bases between. The V gene's germline CDR1 is SNHLY and CDR2 FYNNEI. The CDR3 contains 12 residues. CDR3 sequence (DNA): TGTGCCAGCAGTACCCCCGCGGGTGAGCAGTTCTTC. As protein: CASSTPAGEQFF.

J is TRBJ1-4 and V is TRBV30; the D gene is possibly TRBD1 (5 bases). CDR1 is GTSNPN, CDR2 SVGIG, per germline (reference sequence). This CDR3 comprises 13 residues. V dropped 5 bases and J dropped 7 bases, with 14 bases sitting between them. This CDR3 reads CAWSERRGEKLFF. The CDR3 DNA follows: TGTGCCTGGTCCGAGAGGAGGGGTGAAAAACTGTTTTTT. The full variable domain, in which reference TRBV30 and TRBJ1-4 provide the parts outside the CDR3, is SQTIHQWPATLVQPVGSPLSLECTVEGTSNPNLYWYRQAAGRGLQLLFYSVGIGQISSEVPQNLSASRPQDRQFILSSKKLLLSDSGFYLCAWSERRGEKLFFGSGTQLSVL.

CDR3 sequence (DNA): TGTGCCAGCAGTTACTCCCGGGACAGGGACGGCTACACCTTC. Amino acid sequence: CASSYSRDRDGYTF. This rearrangement joins TRBV6-5 to TRBJ1-2; 9 nucleotides match TRBD1. Germline CDR1 reads MNHEY; CDR2 reads SVGAGI. V trimming: 0 bases; J trimming: 8 bases; junction bases outside the gene matches: 4. The CDR3 extends over 14 amino acids.

The chain links TRBV5-1 to TRBJ2-3; 8 bases are shared with TRBD2. Germline V gene sequence: CDR1 SGHRS, CDR2 YFSETQ. The junction had 5 bases not matched to a gene; V was cut back by 4 bases and J by 4 bases. The CDR3 consists of 14 residues. The CDR3 sequence: CASSRGGTADTQYF. DNA for the CDR3: TGCGCCAGCAGCCGCGGGGGGACCGCAGATACGCAGTATTTT.

The chain links TRBV6-5 to TRBJ2-6; 7 positions match TRBD1. V shed 6 bases and J 2 bases; nucleotides not matched to a gene: 4. The CDR3 runs 15 residues. Germline loops: CDR1 MNHEY, CDR2 SVGAGI. The DNA for the CDR3 is TGTGCCAGCAGGCGACAGGGAGCTGGGGCCAACGTCCTGACTTTC. This translates into CASRRQGAGANVLTF.

This clone was detected a few times. The CDR3 is CASSLRPGDRPLHF. CDR3 DNA: TGTGCCAGCAGCTTACGGCCAGGTGATAGGCCCCTCCACTTT. The chain has TRBV7-8 and TRBJ1-6; D is unresolved. Trimming removed 2 bases from V and 13 bases from J, with 15 bases in between. CDR3 size: 14 residues. Germline CDR1 SGHVS, CDR2 FQNEAQ.

The chain links TRBV2 to TRBJ1-1, with a tentative D call TRBD1 (5 bases). The length of the CDR3 is 12 residues. V dropped 5 bases and J dropped 10 bases, with 14 bases sitting between them. Germline CDR1 and CDR2: SNHLY and FYNNEI. The CDR3 DNA reads as TGTGCCAGCAGTCAGGGCTATAGTCGAGCTTTCTTT. Protein product: CASSQGYSRAFF.

In its sample, this clone was seen a few times. The rearrangement uses TRBV30 and TRBJ1-3; the match to TRBD1 covers 7 bases. This CDR3 region has 17 residues. Germline loops: CDR1 GTSNPN, CDR2 SVGIG (reference sequence). Germline trimming cut 0 bases from V and 4 bases from J; bases unmatched to any gene: 12. CDR3: CAWSVLGRGYSGNTIYF. CDR3 bases: TGTGCCTGGAGTGTACTAGGCAGGGGGTATTCGGGAAACACCATATATTTT.

This chain joins TRBV4-1 and TRBJ1-1; TRBD1 matches at 9 bases. Germline V gene data show CDR1 as MGHRA and CDR2 as YSYEKL. The CDR3 contains 17 residues. V shed 5 bases, J shed 3 bases, and the junction held 13 bases outside the gene matches. CDR3 coding DNA: TGCGCCAGCAGCAAGGGAACAGGGGGCATTTCGGACACTGAAGCTTTCTTT. Protein product: CASSKGTGGISDTEAFF.

V usage is TRBV2 and J usage is TRBJ1-4; D unclear. The V gene lost 3 bases and the J gene lost 5 bases, with 10 bases spanning the gap. Per the germline V gene, CDR1 is SNHLY and CDR2 is FYNNEI. There are 14 residues in the CDR3. Here the CDR3 reads CASSDFYLNEKLFF. The DNA for the CDR3 is TGTGCCAGCAGTGACTTCTACTTGAATGAAAAACTGTTTTTT.

The rearrangement joins TRBV2 to TRBJ1-2, with D perhaps TRBD1 (5 bases). Germline V gene sequence: CDR1 SNHLY, CDR2 FYNNEI. V was trimmed by 11 bases and J by 5 bases, leaving 18 bases between them. This CDR3 is 13 amino acids long. For the CDR3, the DNA is TGTGCCTCCCGCCCGTCGGGGGATTATGGCTACACCTTC. It is translated as CASRPSGDYGYTF.

V usage is TRBV28 and J usage is TRBJ1-2; D is unclear. Per germline, CDR1 MDHEN and CDR2 SYDVKM. The CDR3 has 12 residues. V lost 5 bases and J 6 bases, leaving 10 bases between the germline ends. The CDR3 loop reads CASSPPTHGYTF. The CDR3 region has the DNA TGTGCCAGCAGTCCCCCTACGCATGGCTACACCTTC.

The chain has TRBV24-1 and TRBJ2-1; TRBD2 agrees at 9 bases. Germline loops: CDR1 KGHDR, CDR2 SFDVKD. Trimming took 4 bases from V and 3 from J; bases not matched to a gene: 12. The CDR3 consists of 18 residues. The CDR3 sequence: CATSDQQSGGILYNEQFF. The CDR3 DNA follows: TGTGCCACCAGTGACCAACAAAGCGGGGGGATACTCTACAATGAGCAGTTCTTC.